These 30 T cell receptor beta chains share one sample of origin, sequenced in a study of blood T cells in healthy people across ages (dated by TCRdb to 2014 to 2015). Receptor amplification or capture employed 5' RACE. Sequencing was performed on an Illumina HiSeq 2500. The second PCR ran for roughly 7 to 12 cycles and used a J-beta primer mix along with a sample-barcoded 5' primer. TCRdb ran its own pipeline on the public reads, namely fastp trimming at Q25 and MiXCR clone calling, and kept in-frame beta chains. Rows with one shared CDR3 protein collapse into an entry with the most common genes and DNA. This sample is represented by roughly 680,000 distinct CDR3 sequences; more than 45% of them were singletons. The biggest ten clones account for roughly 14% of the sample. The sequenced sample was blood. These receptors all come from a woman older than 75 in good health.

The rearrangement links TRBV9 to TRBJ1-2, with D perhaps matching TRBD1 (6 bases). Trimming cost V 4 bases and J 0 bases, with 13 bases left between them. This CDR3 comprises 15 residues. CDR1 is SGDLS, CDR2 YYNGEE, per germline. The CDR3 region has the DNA TGTGCCAGCAGCCCGGGGGGGCAAGCTAACTATGGCTACACCTTC. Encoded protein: CASSPGGQANYGYTF.

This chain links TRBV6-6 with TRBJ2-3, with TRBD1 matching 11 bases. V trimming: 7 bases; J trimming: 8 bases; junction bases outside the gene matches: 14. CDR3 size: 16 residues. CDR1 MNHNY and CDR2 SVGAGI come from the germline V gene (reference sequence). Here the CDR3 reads CASKPEDRGPWSTQYF. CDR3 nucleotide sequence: TGTGCCAGCAAACCGGAGGACAGGGGGCCCTGGAGTACGCAGTATTTT.

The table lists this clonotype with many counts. The CDR3 region has the DNA TGTGCCAGCGCCGGGGGAGGCAATGAGCAGTTCTTC. Residues: CASAGGGNEQFF. V and J are TRBV6-5 and TRBJ2-1, with D perhaps matching TRBD2 (6 bases). There are 12 residues in the CDR3. Germline CDR1 MNHEY, CDR2 SVGAGI. V lost 8 bases and J 6 bases, leaving 11 bases between the germline ends.

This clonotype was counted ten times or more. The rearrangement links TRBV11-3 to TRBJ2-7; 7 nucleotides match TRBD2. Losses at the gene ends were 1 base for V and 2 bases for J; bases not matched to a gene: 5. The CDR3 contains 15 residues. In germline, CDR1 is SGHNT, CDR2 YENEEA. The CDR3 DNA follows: TGTGCCAGCAGCTTAGCAGCGGGAACCCCCTACGAGCAGTACTTC. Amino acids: CASSLAAGTPYEQYF.

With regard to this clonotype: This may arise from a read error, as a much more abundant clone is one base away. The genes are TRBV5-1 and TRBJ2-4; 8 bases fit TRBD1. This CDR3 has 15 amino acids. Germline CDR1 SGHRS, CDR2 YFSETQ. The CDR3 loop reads CARGRQGKAKNVQYF. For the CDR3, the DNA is TGCGCCAGGGGAAGACAGGGGAAGGCCAAAAACGTTCAGTACTTC.

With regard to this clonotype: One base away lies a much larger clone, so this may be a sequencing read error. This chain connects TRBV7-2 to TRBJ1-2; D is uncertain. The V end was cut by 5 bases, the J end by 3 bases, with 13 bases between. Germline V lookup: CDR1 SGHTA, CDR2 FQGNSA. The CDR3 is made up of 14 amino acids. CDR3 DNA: TGTGCCAGCAGCCCCTTTGAGACGCACTATGGCTACACCTTC. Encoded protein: CASSPFETHYGYTF.

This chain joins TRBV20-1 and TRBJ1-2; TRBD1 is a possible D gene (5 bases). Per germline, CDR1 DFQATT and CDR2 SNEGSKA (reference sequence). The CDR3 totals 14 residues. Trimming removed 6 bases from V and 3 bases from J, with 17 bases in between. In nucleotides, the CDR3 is TGCAGTGCCCAGGGACGGGGAAGCCACTATGGCTACACCTTC. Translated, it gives CSAQGRGSHYGYTF.

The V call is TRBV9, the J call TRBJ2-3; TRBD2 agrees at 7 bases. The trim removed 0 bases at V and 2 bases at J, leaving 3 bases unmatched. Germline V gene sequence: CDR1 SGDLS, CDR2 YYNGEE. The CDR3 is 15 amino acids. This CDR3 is CASSVGAGPTDTQYF. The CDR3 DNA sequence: TGTGCCAGCAGCGTAGGAGCGGGACCCACAGATACGCAGTATTTT.

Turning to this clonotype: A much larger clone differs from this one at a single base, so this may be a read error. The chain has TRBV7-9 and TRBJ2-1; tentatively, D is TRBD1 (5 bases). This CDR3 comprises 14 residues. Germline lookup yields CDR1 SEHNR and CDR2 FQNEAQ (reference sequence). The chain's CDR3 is CASSLHGRANGQFF. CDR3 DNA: TGTGCCAGCAGCTTACACGGCAGGGCCAATGGGCAGTTCTTC.

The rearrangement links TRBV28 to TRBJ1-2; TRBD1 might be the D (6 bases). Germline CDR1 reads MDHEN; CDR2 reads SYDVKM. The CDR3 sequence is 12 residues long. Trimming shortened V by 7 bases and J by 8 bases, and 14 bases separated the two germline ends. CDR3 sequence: CASTGPRGGYTF. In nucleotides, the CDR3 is TGTGCCAGCACCGGGCCCAGGGGAGGCTACACCTTC.

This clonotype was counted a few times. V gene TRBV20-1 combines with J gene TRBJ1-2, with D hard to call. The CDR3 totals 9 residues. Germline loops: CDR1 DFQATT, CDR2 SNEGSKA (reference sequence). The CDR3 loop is CRAPYGYTF. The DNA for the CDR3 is TGCAGGGCCCCCTATGGCTACACCTTC.

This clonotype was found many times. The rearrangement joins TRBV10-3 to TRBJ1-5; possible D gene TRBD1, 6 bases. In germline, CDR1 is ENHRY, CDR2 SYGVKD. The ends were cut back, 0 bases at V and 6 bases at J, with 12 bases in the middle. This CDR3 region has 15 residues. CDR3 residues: CAISESAGAGQPQHF. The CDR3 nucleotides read TGTGCCATCAGTGAGTCAGCGGGGGCTGGTCAGCCCCAGCATTTT.

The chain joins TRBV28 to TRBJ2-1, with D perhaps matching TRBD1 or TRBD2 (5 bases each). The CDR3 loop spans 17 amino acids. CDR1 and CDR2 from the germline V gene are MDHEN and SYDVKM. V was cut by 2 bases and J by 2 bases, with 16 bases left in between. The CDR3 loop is CASSLQFRDGAYNEQFF. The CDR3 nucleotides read TGTGCCAGCAGTTTACAGTTCCGGGACGGGGCCTACAATGAGCAGTTCTTC.

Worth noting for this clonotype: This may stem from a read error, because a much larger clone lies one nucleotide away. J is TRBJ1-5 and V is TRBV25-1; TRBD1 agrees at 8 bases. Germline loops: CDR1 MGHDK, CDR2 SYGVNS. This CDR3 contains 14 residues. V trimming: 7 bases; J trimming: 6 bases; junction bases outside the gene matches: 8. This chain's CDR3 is CASTARTGSQPQHF. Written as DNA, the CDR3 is TGTGCCAGCACCGCCAGGACAGGGAGTCAGCCCCAGCATTTT.

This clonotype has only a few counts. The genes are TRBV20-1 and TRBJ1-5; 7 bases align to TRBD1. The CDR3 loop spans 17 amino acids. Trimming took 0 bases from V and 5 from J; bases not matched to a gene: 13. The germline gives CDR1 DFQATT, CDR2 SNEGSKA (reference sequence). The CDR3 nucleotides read TGCAGTGCTAGAGACATCAGGGGGACCTCGAGATATCAGCCCCAGCATTTT. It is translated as CSARDIRGTSRYQPQHF.

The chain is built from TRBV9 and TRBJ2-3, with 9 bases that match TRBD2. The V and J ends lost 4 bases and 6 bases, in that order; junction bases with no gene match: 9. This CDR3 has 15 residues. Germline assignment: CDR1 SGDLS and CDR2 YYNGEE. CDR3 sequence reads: CASSPPGLAHDTQYF. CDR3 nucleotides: TGTGCCAGCAGCCCCCCGGGACTAGCACACGATACGCAGTATTTT. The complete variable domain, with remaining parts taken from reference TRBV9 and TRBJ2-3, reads DSGVTQTPKHLITATGQRVTLRCSPRSGDLSVYWYQQSLDQGLQFLIQYYNGEERAKGNILERFSAQQFPDLHSELNLSSLELGDSALYFCASSPPGLAHDTQYFGPGTRLTVL.

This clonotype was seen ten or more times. CDR3 amino acids: CASNIRRGETQYF. CDR3 nucleotides: TGTGCCAGCAACATTCGGAGGGGAGAGACCCAGTACTTC. The chain combines TRBV7-6 with TRBJ2-5; TRBD2 might be the D (6 bases). In germline, CDR1 is SGHVS, CDR2 FNYEAQ. V dropped 7 bases and J dropped 4 bases, with 13 bases sitting between them. The CDR3 totals 13 residues.

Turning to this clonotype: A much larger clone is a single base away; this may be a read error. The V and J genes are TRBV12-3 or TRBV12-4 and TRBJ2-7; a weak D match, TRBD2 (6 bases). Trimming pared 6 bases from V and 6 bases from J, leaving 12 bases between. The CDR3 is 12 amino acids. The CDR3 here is CASRLGGVEQYF. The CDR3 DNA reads TGTGCCAGCAGATTGGGAGGAGTCGAGCAGTACTTC.

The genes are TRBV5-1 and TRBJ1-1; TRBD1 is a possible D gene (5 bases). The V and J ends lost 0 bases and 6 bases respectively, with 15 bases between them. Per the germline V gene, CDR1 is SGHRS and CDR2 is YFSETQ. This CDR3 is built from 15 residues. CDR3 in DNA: TGCGCCAGCAGCTTGGAGGGCAGGGTGAGCGCTGAAGCTTTCTTT. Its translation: CASSLEGRVSAEAFF. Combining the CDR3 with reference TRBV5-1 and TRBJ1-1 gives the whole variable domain KAGVTQTPRYLIKTRGQQVTLSCSPISGHRSVSWYQQTPGQGLQFLFEYFSETQRNKGNFPGRFSGRQFSNSRSEMNVSTLELGDSALYLCASSLEGRVSAEAFFGQGTRLTVV.

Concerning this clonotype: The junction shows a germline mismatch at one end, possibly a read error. The CDR3 here is CASSLGLAGTVELFF. CDR3 in DNA: TGTGCCAGCAGCTTAGGCCTAGCTGGAACCGTGGAGCTGTTTTTT. The chain combines TRBV7-2 with TRBJ2-2, with D tentatively TRBD2 (5 bases). The CDR3 is 15 residues long. CDR1 and CDR2 from the germline V gene are SGHTA and FQGNSA.

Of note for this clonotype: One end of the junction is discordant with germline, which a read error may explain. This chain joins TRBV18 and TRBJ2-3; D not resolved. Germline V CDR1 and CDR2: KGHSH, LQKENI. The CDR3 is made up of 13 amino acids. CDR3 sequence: CTSSPDGPDTQYF. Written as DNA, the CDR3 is TGTACCAGCTCACCGGATGGACCAGATACGCAGTATTTT.

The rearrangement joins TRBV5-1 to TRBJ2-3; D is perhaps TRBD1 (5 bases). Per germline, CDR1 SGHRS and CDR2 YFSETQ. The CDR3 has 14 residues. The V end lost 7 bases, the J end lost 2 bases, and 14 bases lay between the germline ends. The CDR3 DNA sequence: TGCGCCAGCCGGACGAGGACACCCACAGATACGCAGTATTTT. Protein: CASRTRTPTDTQYF.

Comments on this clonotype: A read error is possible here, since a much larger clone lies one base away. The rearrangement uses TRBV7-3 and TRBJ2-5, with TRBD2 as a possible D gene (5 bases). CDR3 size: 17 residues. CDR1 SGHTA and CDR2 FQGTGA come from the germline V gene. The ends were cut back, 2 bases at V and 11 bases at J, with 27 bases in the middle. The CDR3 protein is CASSLSPASLSSDEQYF. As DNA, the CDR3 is TGTGCCAGCAGCTTATCCCCGGCTAGTCTTAGTAGCGATGAGCAGTACTTC.

The CDR3 region is CASSKRGQVSRYAYF. CDR3 sequence (DNA): TGTGCCAGCAGCAAACGGGGACAGGTTTCAAGATACGCGTATTTT. V is TRBV21-1 and J is TRBJ2-3; the tabulated D call, TRBD1, remains unverified against the DNA. TRBV21-1 is a pseudogene segment. The CDR3 totals 15 residues.

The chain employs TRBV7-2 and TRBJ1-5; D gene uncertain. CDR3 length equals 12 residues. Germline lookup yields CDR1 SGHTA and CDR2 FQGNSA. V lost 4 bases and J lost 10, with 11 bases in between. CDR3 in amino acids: CASSSTEVPQHF. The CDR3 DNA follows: TGTGCCAGCAGCTCCACAGAAGTTCCCCAGCATTTT.

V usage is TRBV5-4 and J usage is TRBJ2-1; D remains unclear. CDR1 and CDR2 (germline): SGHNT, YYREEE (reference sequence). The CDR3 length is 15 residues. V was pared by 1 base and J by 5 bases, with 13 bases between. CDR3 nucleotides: TGTGCCAGCAGCTTGTCGGCTAGGTTTAACAATGAGCAGTTCTTC. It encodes CASSLSARFNNEQFF.

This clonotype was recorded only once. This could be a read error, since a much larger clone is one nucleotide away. CDR3 sequence (DNA): TGTGCCAGCACGGGGGGCCTCGCCTCCTACAATGAGCAGTACTTC. Protein sequence: CASTGGLASYNEQYF. The V call is TRBV18, the J call TRBJ2-1, with a weak D call TRBD2 (7 bases). The DNA matches TRBJ2-7 better at its end, which makes the J call doubtful. In germline, CDR1 is KGHSH, CDR2 LQKENI. CDR3 size: 15 residues.

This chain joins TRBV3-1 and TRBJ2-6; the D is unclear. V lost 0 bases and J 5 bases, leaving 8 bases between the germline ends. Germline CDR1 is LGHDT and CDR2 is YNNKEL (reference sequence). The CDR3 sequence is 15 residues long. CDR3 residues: CASSQEARRANVLTF. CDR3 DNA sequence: TGTGCCAGCAGCCAAGAGGCCCGAAGGGCCAACGTCCTGACTTTC.

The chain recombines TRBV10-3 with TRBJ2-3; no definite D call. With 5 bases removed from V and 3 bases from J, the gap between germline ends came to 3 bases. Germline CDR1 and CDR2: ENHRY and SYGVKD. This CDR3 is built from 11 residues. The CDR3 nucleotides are TGTGCCATCAGTCTGACAGATACGCAGTATTTT. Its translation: CAISLTDTQYF.

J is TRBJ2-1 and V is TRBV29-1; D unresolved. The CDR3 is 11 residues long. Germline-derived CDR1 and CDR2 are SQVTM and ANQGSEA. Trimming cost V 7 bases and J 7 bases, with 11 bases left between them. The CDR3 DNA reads TGCAGCGGCGAAAGGTGGAATGAGCAGTTCTTC. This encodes CSGERWNEQFF.